The present entry profiles one T cell receptor (beta chain) with its context. What it binds is not known. 60 Vbeta and 13 Jbeta primers were used in PCR. The repertoire was sequenced with immunoSEQ multiplex PCR; TCRdb's copy has only in-frame clones and lacks some. The sample has 95,000 to 150,000 clones, over 70% seen once; the top ten hold more than 8%. The V gene's germline CDR1 is LGHNA and CDR2 YSLEER. V was pared by 0 bases and J by 7 bases, with 15 bases between. CDR3 length: 15 amino acids. This record comes from a study of cytomegalovirus exposure and HLA in healthy donors. Study results and limitations: Several of the most significant clusters appeared linked to common viral pathogens, based on a later analysis.

This rearrangement joins TRBV4-3 to TRBJ1-2, with a possible D match to TRBD1 (5 bases). The TCR sequence derives from a female donor in good health and CMV-seropositive. Sequenced sample: PBMCs. CDR3 sequence reads: CASSQDGTSVGGYTF. Written as DNA, the CDR3 is TGCGCCAGCAGCCAAGACGGGACTTCGGTGGGTGGCTACACCTTC.